The next 11 T cell receptor beta chains were all read from a single sample in a study of blood T cell repertoires in COVID-19 (TCRdb year 2020). The method behind the library was the immunoSEQ multiplex PCR assay. Sourced from immuneACCESS, this table was stored by TCRdb with only in-frame sequences that have V and J called. A share of the clones is absent; for the studies checked, an unresolved V gene accounts for under half, and the remainder has no known explanation. Recorded for this sample are about 270,000 clones; about nine tenths of them occurred a single time. Approximately 3.8% of the sample is in the top ten clones. The sample taken for sequencing was peripheral blood. The receptors shown here come from a man aged 55-75 years who had recovered from COVID-19.

This chain joins TRBV5-1 and TRBJ2-5; TRBD1 matches at 8 bases. Germline trimming cut 2 bases from V and 4 bases from J; bases unmatched to any gene: 4. The CDR3 runs 14 residues. The germline V gene has CDR1 SGHRS and CDR2 YFSETQ. CDR3: CASSLTGGRETQYF. For the CDR3, the DNA is TGCGCCAGCAGCTTAACAGGGGGTCGAGAGACCCAGTACTTC.

The chain has TRBV5-1 and TRBJ1-4; tentative D call: TRBD1 (6 bases). This CDR3 has 14 residues. V lost 4 bases to trimming and J lost 3 bases, with 10 bases between them. Germline-derived CDR1 and CDR2 are SGHRS and YFSETQ. The CDR3 region is CASSPDSSNEKLFF. The DNA for the CDR3 is TGCGCCAGCAGCCCGGACAGCTCTAATGAAAAACTGTTTTTT.

The rearrangement uses TRBV29-1 and TRBJ1-2; D remains ambiguous. With 4 bases removed from V and 1 base from J, the gap between germline ends came to 4 bases. Germline CDR1 SQVTM, CDR2 ANQGSEA. The length of the CDR3 is 11 residues. The CDR3 region is CSVGSNYGYTF. DNA of the CDR3: TGCAGCGTTGGGAGTAACTATGGCTACACCTTC.

The J gene is TRBJ1-2, the V gene TRBV4-2; 7 nucleotides match TRBD1. The CDR3 length is 15 residues. The germline CDR1 and CDR2 sequences are LGHNA and YNFKEQ. V was pared by 3 bases and J by 3 bases, with 7 bases of the junction left unmatched. The CDR3, as DNA: TGTGCCAGCAGCCAGGAAAACAGGGGAGACTATGGCTACACCTTC. Amino acids: CASSQENRGDYGYTF.

The chain combines TRBV6-4 with TRBJ2-2; D not resolved. Trimming stripped 0 bases from V and 9 bases from J, with 8 bases between. The CDR3 has 13 amino acids. Germline loops: CDR1 MRHNA, CDR2 SNTAGT. The chain's CDR3 is CASSDSIDRELFF. CDR3 nucleotides: TGTGCCAGCAGTGACTCGATAGACAGGGAGCTGTTTTTT.

The chain recombines TRBV2 with TRBJ2-5; the match to TRBD2 covers 8 bases. The V and J ends lost 2 bases and 3 bases, in that order; junction bases with no gene match: 11. The CDR3 runs to 17 residues. Germline V gives CDR1 SNHLY, CDR2 FYNNEI. The CDR3 sequence is CASSEFAAGASKETQYF. CDR3 nucleotide sequence: TGTGCCAGCAGTGAATTCGCAGCGGGGGCCTCTAAAGAGACCCAGTACTTC.

The rearrangement uses TRBV18 and TRBJ1-2; D uncertain. The V end lost 4 bases, the J end lost 8 bases, and 11 bases lay between the germline ends. Germline CDR1 is KGHSH and CDR2 is LQKENI. CDR3 length: 12 amino acids. Written as DNA, the CDR3 is TGTGCCAGCTCACGCGGATTGCAGGGCTACACCTTC. It translates to CASSRGLQGYTF.

This chain joins TRBV5-8 and TRBJ2-5; no firm D call. From germline, CDR1 is SGHTS and CDR2 YDEGEE. CDR3 size: 12 residues. Trimming removed 4 bases at V and 7 bases at J, with 11 bases between. The CDR3 DNA is TGTGCCAGCAGCAAACTCCGTTCGACCCAGTACTTC. This translates into CASSKLRSTQYF.

This chain links TRBV3-1 (or the pseudogene TRBV3-2) with TRBJ2-7; a possible D gene is TRBD1 (6 bases). This CDR3 spans 12 amino acids. Germline lookup yields CDR1 LGHDT and CDR2 YNNKEL (reference sequence). Trimming pared 9 bases from V and 3 bases from J, leaving 12 bases between. The CDR3 nucleotides are TGTGCCAGAATGGACAGTATCTACGAGCAGTACTTC. Its translation: CARMDSIYEQYF.

The CDR3 nucleotides are TGTGCCAGCAGATCCGGCCTGACTAGCGGGGGTGGTGAGACCCAGTACTTC. Translated, it gives CASRSGLTSGGGETQYF. This rearrangement joins TRBV2 to TRBJ2-5, with 12 bases aligning to TRBD2. The CDR3 sequence is 17 residues long. V was pared by 6 bases and J by 5 bases, with 13 bases of the junction left unmatched. CDR1 and CDR2 (germline): SNHLY, FYNNEI.

J is TRBJ1-6 and V is TRBV15; TRBD1 aligns across 7 bases. Germline V gene data show CDR1 as LNHNV and CDR2 as YYDKDF (reference sequence). CDR3 length equals 15 residues. After removal of 3 bases from V and 8 bases from J, the junction contained 7 bases not matched to a gene. This CDR3 reads CATSRSGTEYSPLHF. For the CDR3, the DNA is TGTGCCACCAGCAGGTCCGGGACAGAATATTCACCCCTCCACTTT.